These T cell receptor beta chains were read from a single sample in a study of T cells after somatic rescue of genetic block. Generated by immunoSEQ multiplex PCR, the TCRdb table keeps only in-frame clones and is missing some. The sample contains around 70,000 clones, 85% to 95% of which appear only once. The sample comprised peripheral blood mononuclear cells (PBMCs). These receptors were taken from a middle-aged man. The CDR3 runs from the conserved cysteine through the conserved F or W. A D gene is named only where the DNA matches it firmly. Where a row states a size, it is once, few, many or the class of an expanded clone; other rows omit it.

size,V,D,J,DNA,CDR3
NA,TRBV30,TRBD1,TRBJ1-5,TGTGCCTGGAGGGAGGCAGGGGGGCAGCCCCAGCATTTT,CAWREAGGQPQHF
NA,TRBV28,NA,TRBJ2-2,TGTGCCAGCTGTTACAGCTCGAACACCGGGGAGCTGTTTTTT,CASCYSSNTGELFF
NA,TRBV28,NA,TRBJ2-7,TGTGCCAGCAGTGTTACAGGACTCTCCTACGAGCAGTACTTC,CASSVTGLSYEQYF
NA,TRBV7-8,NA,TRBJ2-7,TGTGCCAGCAGCTCGCATAGGGACAACTCCTACGAGCAGTACTTC,CASSSHRDNSYEQYF
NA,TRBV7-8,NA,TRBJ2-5,TGTGCCAGCAGCTTATCGAGAGAGACCCAGTACTTC,CASSLSRETQYF
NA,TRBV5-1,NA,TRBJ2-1,TGCGCCAGCAGCTTGACAGCAGCCTACAATGAGCAGTTCTTC,CASSLTAAYNEQFF
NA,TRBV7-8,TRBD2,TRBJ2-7,TGTGCCAGCAGCCTCGGGGGAGCGGGATTCTCTATCGAGCAGTACTTC,CASSLGGAGFSIEQYF
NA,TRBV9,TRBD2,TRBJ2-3,TGTGCCAGCAGCGTAGCCCGGGGACTAGCAAGCACAGATACGCAGTATTTT,CASSVARGLASTDTQYF
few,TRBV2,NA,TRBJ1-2,TGTGCCAGCAGTGAATCGGCAGGATATGGCTACACCTTC,CASSESAGYGYTF
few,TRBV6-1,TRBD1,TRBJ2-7,TGTGCCAGCAGTGTCCCCCCGGGACAGGGCCCCTACGAGCAGTACTTC,CASSVPPGQGPYEQYF
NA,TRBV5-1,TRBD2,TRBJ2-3,TGCGCCAGCACCTTGATGGCTAGCGGGGCTCTTGCTACGCAGTATTTT,CASTLMASGALATQYF
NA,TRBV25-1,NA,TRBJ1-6,TGTGCCAGCAGTGAACAGAGCTCCTATAATTCACCCCTCCACTTT,CASSEQSSYNSPLHF
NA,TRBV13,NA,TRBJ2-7,TGTGCCAGCAGCCTAACCCCAAATTACGAGCAGTACTTC,CASSLTPNYEQYF
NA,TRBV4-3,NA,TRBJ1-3,TGCGCCAGCAGCCCAAAGCCCAAGCGATACTCTGGAAACACCATATATTTT,CASSPKPKRYSGNTIYF
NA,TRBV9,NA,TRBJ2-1,TGTGCCAGCAGCGGCAGGACAGAAAACAATGAGCAGTTCTTC,CASSGRTENNEQFF
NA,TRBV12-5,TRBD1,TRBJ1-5,TGTGCTAGTGGTTACCGGGACAGGGTCATCTGTCAGCCCCAGCATTTT,CASGYRDRVICQPQHF
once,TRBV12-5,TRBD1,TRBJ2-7,TGTGCTAGTGGTTTGGTACATGGGGGACAGGCCTGCTACGAGCAGTACTTC,CASGLVHGGQACYEQYF
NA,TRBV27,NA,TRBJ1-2,TGTGCCAGCACCCCTGGTTGGGGGGTAGGTGGCTACACCTTC,CASTPGWGVGGYTF
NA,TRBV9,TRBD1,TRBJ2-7,TGTGCCAGCAGCGTAGTAGGGGGCCCCTCCTACGAGCAGTACTTC,CASSVVGGPSYEQYF
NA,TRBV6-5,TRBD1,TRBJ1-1,TGTGCCAGCAGAGGACAGGGGGCGAGCACTGAAGCTTTCTTT,CASRGQGASTEAFF
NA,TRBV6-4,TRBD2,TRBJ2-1,TGTGCCAGCAGTGCTAGCGGGTTCAGCTCCTACAATGAGCAGTTCTTC,CASSASGFSSYNEQFF
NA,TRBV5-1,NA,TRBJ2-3,TGCGCCAGCAACCCCAGGACGGGCACGACAGATACGCAGTATTTT,CASNPRTGTTDTQYF
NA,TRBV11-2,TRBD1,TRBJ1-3,TGTGCCAGCAGCCAGGACAGGGCCTCTGGAAACACCATATATTTT,CASSQDRASGNTIYF
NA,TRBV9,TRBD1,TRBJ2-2,TGTGCCAGCAGCGTGGGACAGGGGGTAGCCGGGGAGCTGTTTTTT,CASSVGQGVAGELFF
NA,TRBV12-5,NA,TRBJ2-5,TGTGCTAGTGGTTTGGGAGACCGTAGGGAAGAGACCCAGTACTTC,CASGLGDRREETQYF